What follows are 12 T cell receptor beta chains derived from one specimen sequenced in a study of shared clonotypes between healthy human individuals. Libraries were prepared by immunoSEQ multiplex PCR; TCRdb keeps only in-frame clonotypes and omits some of them. This table holds about 2.1 million clones, roughly 91% found once. The naive CD8 population came from CD45RO-negative cells selected for CCR7, without terminally differentiated effector memory CD45RA+ cells. Material for sequencing was naive CD8+ T cells from PBMCs. The receptors shown here come from a man aged 18 to 30 in good health. Some clones in this sample may be carry-over from other donors' samples.

The rearrangement uses TRBV7-9 and TRBJ2-3; D tentatively fits TRBD1 or TRBD2 (5 bases each). Trimming stripped 6 bases from V and 8 bases from J, with 12 bases between. The CDR3 loop spans 12 amino acids. The V gene's germline CDR1 is SEHNR and CDR2 FQNEAQ (reference sequence). The CDR3: CASRIGGGTQYF. CDR3 bases: TGTGCCAGCAGGATCGGTGGGGGTACGCAGTATTTT.

The chain uses TRBV28 and TRBJ2-3; 8 nucleotides align to TRBD2. Germline assignment: CDR1 MDHEN and CDR2 SYDVKM. J gave up 4 bases and V 6 bases, and 12 bases lay outside the gene matches. CDR3 length: 16 residues. This chain's CDR3 is CASRTRPGGGPDTQYF. The CDR3 DNA sequence: TGTGCCAGCAGAACCCGCCCGGGAGGGGGGCCAGATACGCAGTATTTT.

Remarks on this clone: Other nucleotide sequences from this sample produce the same CDR3. This chain joins TRBV11-2 and TRBJ2-2; D unresolved. CDR3 size: 13 residues. V was cut by 1 base and J by 4 bases, with 4 bases left in between. Germline V lookup: CDR1 SGHAT, CDR2 FQNNGV. CDR3 sequence (DNA): TGTGCCAGCAGCTTAGTGGTCACCGGGGAGCTGTTTTTT. This encodes CASSLVVTGELFF.

V is TRBV27 and J is TRBJ2-1; unclear D gene. Germline V CDR1 and CDR2: MNHEY, SMNVEV (reference sequence). V lost 4 bases to trimming and J lost 7 bases, with 11 bases between them. The CDR3 has 13 residues. The CDR3 region has the DNA TGTGCCAGCAGTTCCATCTTCCGGAATGAGCAGTTCTTC. It translates to CASSSIFRNEQFF.

A remark on this clone: Other nucleotide sequences from this sample produce the same CDR3. This rearrangement joins TRBV18 to TRBJ2-1; maybe TRBD1 (6 bases). Trimming cost V 3 bases and J 7 bases, with 13 bases left between them. Germline V gene data show CDR1 as KGHSH and CDR2 as LQKENI. The CDR3 is 14 amino acids. As DNA, the CDR3 is TGTGCCAGCTCACCCCCTGGGGGCGGGAATGAGCAGTTCTTC. Amino acids: CASSPPGGGNEQFF.

A single count supports this clone. V is TRBV4-1 and J is TRBJ1-2; D not resolved. The CDR3 is made up of 14 amino acids. Trimming cost V 3 bases and J 4 bases, with 12 bases left between them. The germline gives CDR1 MGHRA, CDR2 YSYEKL. The CDR3 sequence is CASSHRTGSYGYTF. The CDR3 DNA reads as TGCGCCAGCAGCCACCGTACGGGGTCCTATGGCTACACCTTC.

This clone was recorded only once. This chain uses TRBV4-3 with TRBJ2-1, with 8 bases lining up with TRBD2. This CDR3 is built from 14 residues. CDR1 is LGHNA and CDR2 is YSLEER in the germline V gene. The J segment lost 8 bases and the V segment lost 5 bases, leaving 8 bases of the junction unmatched. The CDR3 nucleotides read TGCGCCAGCAGCTCCCCACTAGCGGCCCATGAGCAGTTCTTC. This codes for CASSSPLAAHEQFF.

This clone has only one observation. The gene calls are TRBV7-3 and TRBJ2-7, with D hard to call. CDR1 and CDR2 (germline): SGHTA, FQGTGA. The CDR3 is made up of 15 amino acids. Between the trimmed V and J ends, which lost 5 bases and 0 bases, there was a span of 14 bases. CDR3 nucleotide sequence: TGTGCCAGCAGCCCCTCTAACGCTCCCTCCTACGAGCAGTACTTC. It codes for CASSPSNAPSYEQYF.

J is TRBJ1-1 and V is TRBV19; D remains unclear. The CDR3 runs 14 residues. V was shortened by 5 bases and J by 3 bases, with 13 bases between the two germline ends. Per germline, CDR1 LNHDA and CDR2 SQIVND (reference sequence). CDR3 sequence (DNA): TGTGCCAGTAGTTTGAGGAGGCGGGACACTGAAGCTTTCTTT. Translation: CASSLRRRDTEAFF.

The rearrangement uses TRBV19 and TRBJ1-5; TRBD1 is a possible D gene (5 bases). This CDR3 spans 16 amino acids. V was cut by 3 bases and J by 2 bases, with 14 bases left in between. Germline-derived CDR1 and CDR2 are LNHDA and SQIVND (reference sequence). DNA of the CDR3: TGTGCCAGTAGTATTCGGGGCCCGAGAGGCAATCAGCCCCAGCATTTT. The encoded protein is CASSIRGPRGNQPQHF.

V and J are TRBV5-1 and TRBJ1-1; 10 bases line up with TRBD1. Trimming at V came to 2 bases and at J to 6 bases, leaving 10 bases not matched to a gene. Germline assignment: CDR1 SGHRS and CDR2 YFSETQ. The CDR3 loop spans 16 amino acids. The CDR3 DNA reads as TGCGCCAGCAGCTTACCACCGGGACAGGGGATTGCTGAAGCTTTCTTT. As protein: CASSLPPGQGIAEAFF.

This sequence joins TRBV28 and TRBJ1-3; unclear D gene. CDR1 and CDR2 (germline): MDHEN, SYDVKM. The CDR3 spans 17 residues. The ends were cut back, 3 bases at V and 0 bases at J, with 15 bases in the middle. CDR3 loop: CASSFGTVIYSGNTIYF. CDR3 nucleotides: TGTGCCAGCAGTTTTGGTACAGTTATCTACTCTGGAAACACCATATATTTT.